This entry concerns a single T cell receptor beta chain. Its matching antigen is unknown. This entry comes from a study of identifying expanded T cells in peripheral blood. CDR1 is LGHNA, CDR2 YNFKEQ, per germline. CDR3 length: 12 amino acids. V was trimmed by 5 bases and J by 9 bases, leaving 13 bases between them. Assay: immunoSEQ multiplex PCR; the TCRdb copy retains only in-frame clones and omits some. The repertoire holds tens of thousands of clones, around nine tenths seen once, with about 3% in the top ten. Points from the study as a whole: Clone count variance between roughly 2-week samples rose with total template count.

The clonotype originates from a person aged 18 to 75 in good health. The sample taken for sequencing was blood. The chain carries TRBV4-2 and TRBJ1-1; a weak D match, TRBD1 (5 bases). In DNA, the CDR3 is TGTGCCAGCAGCGTCGGACAACAAAAAGCTTTCTTT. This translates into CASSVGQQKAFF.